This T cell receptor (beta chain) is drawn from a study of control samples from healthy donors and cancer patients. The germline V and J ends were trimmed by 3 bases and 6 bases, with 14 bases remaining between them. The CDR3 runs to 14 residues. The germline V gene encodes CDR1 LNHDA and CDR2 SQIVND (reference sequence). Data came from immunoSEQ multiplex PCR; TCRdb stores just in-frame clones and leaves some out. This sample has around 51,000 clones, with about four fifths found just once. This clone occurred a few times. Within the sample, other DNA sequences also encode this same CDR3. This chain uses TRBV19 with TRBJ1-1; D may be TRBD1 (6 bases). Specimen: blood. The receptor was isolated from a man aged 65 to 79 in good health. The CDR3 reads CASSIVTGGPEAFF. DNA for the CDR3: TGTGCCAGTAGTATCGTAACGGGGGGGCCTGAAGCTTTCTTT.